This T cell receptor (beta chain) derives from a study of T cells after yellow fever vaccination. The CDR3 runs to 15 residues. CDR1 is SGHVS, CDR2 FNYEAQ, per germline. The V end was cut by 0 bases, the J end by 3 bases, with 9 bases between. TCRdb reanalysed the 5' RACE reads using MiXCR and keeps one entry per CDR3 protein. Among a few hundred thousand distinct CDR3 sequences listed, about 8.3% were seen once. The sequence was collected from a man younger than 30 who received the YFV17D yellow fever vaccine. This specimen consisted of PBMCs, obtained roughly 45 days after the first yellow fever vaccination. The chain is built from TRBV7-6 and TRBJ1-3, with D maybe TRBD1 (5 bases). The CDR3 reads CASSLAGEGGNTIYF. DNA of the CDR3: TGTGCCAGCAGCTTAGCAGGGGAAGGTGGAAACACCATATATTTT. Supplemented by reference TRBV7-6 and TRBJ1-3, the full variable domain reads GAGVSQSPRYKVTKRGQDVALRCDPISGHVSLYWYRQALGQGPEFLTYFNYEAQQDKSGLPNDRFSAERPEGSISTLTIQRTEQRDSAMYRCASSLAGEGGNTIYFGEGSWLTVV.